The following is a TCR beta chain sequence with its context. Its antigen remains unidentified. Per-nucleotide qualities are absent, and no much larger clonotype sits a single base away. This specimen comes from a study of blood T cell repertoires in COVID-19 (dated by TCRdb to between 2020 and 2021). Regarding the research as a whole: Collaborator samples came from the United States, Italy and Spain and covered acute and convalescent phases of COVID-19. Samples came from the ongoing ImmuneRACE study (first 160 participants) plus 1,254 subjects from 6 global collaborators. Nearly every sample came with metadata listing a de-identified subject ID, COVID-19 status, age in years and sex. Subjects who had been exposed to COVID-19, were actively infected with it, or had recovered from it provided the deeply sampled blood TCRbeta repertoires that made up the dataset. Where HLA class I and class II types were available, the types were taken from metadata supplied by the sample provider, not from assay-based typing. The prospective study material was composed of cDNA or gDNA derived from T cells, B-cell-depleted T cells, or PBMCs. The repertoires were made available in a free public database intended to serve as a resource for research on the immune response to SARS-CoV-2. The study at large found these results: How much clinical and demographic metadata was included differed by source and by participant, and the metadata was provided uncurated.

Collaborating institutions collected whole blood in K2EDTA tubes following their own protocols. Collaborator samples were shipped for TCRbeta analysis as frozen whole blood, isolated PBMCs, or DNA extracted from either sample type. The germline V gene (reference sequence) provides CDR1 GTSNPN and CDR2 SVGIG. The CDR3 goes from the cysteine to the phenylalanine over 12 residues. Only the CDR3 DNA is retained, 36 bases long and in frame from the first base. V drops 0 bases and J drops 4 bases, leaving 6 bases in between. TCRbeta CDR3 regions were amplified from genomic DNA using the immunoSEQ Assay, a bias-controlled multiplex PCR. The source study handled its data this way. The number of nucleated cells in each sample was estimated by amplification of reference gene primers within the assay. To quantify the absolute abundance of each unique TCRbeta CDR3 rearrangement, sequence reads were collapsed and filtered. For each sample, productive Simpson clonality was calculated as the square root of Simpson's diversity index over productive rearrangements. The immuneACCESS repertoire file appears here via TCRdb, limited to in-frame rearrangements. These files lack a portion of the clones; in checked studies, under half of the deficit traces to unresolved V genes, and the cause of the others is not known. V and J calls and clone size are copied from that table; D and trimming were computed from the DNA. This sample is represented by 75,000 to 80,000 clones; about 88% of them were singletons. The ten largest clonotypes hold around 17% of the sample.

This clonotype originated in a human donor in a cohort sampled during active COVID-19. The sample was peripheral blood. The sequence is built from TRBV30 and TRBJ2-5, with no D gene named confidently. Here the CDR3 is given as CAWSVLLETQYF. The sequenced DNA: TGTGCCTGGAGTGTACTATTAGAGACCCAGTACTTC. Joined to the reference TRBV30 and TRBJ2-5 proteins, this CDR3 gives the full variable domain: SQTIHQWPATLVQPVGSPLSLECTVEGTSNPNLYWYRQAAGRGLQLLFYSVGIGQISSEVPQNLSASRPQDRQFILSSKKLLLSDSGFYLCAWSVLLETQYFGPGTRLLVL.